This T cell receptor beta chain appears in the sequencing data of a study of radiotherapy plus CTLA-4 blockade in lung cancer. Note on this clone: Its antigen remains unidentified.

Study observations and caveats: Response was reportedly best predicted by early blood T cell clone dynamics, with interferon-beta. Clones of tumor-derived TCRs expanded in blood after radiotherapy plus ipilimumab.

Trimming pared 2 bases from V and 1 base from J, leaving 14 bases between. From germline, CDR1 is MNHNS and CDR2 SASEGT. The CDR3 totals 16 residues. Assay: immunoSEQ multiplex PCR; the TCRdb copy retains only in-frame clones and omits some. Here the sample spans tens of thousands of clones, approximately 76% being singletons. The sequence was obtained from a human donor with non-small cell lung cancer who had a complete response to radiotherapy plus ipilimumab. The chain combines TRBV6-1 with TRBJ1-1, with D unresolved. The sequenced sample was peripheral blood, obtained from a patient treated with radiotherapy plus ipilimumab. The CDR3 DNA reads TGTGCCAGCAGTGAACCAGGTAGAAGGCCGAACACTGAAGCTTTCTTT. Translated, it gives CASSEPGRRPNTEAFF.